This T cell receptor beta chain was observed in a study of cytomegalovirus exposure and HLA in healthy donors. The overall study: In terms of ancestry, the Caucasian-associated cluster contained around four fifths of the approximately 380 genotyped donors. Study observations and caveats: Follow-up analysis later connected one missense variant in DCLRE1C with trimming of TCR beta V- and J-genes. A later look showed TCR association rates differing by HLA locus, highest for DRB1 and lowest for HLA-C.

Primers included in the PCR were 60 Vbeta and 13 Jbeta primers. Libraries were prepared by immunoSEQ multiplex PCR; TCRdb keeps only in-frame clonotypes and omits some of them. The sample carries roughly 180,000 clones, around 80% recorded once. With regard to this clone: What it recognizes is unknown.

From germline, CDR1 is LGHNA and CDR2 YNFKEQ. V was pared by 3 bases and J by 3 bases, with 18 bases between. The CDR3 has 16 amino acids. The material sequenced was PBMCs. The chain employs TRBV4-2 and TRBJ2-7, with TRBD2 as a possible D gene (7 bases). The receptor comes from a girl aged 5-17 years in good health and CMV-seropositive. CDR3 DNA: TGTGCCAGCAGCCAGGGGGGGCTAGTTGGGATCTACGAGCAGTACTTC. Its protein product is CASSQGGLVGIYEQYF.